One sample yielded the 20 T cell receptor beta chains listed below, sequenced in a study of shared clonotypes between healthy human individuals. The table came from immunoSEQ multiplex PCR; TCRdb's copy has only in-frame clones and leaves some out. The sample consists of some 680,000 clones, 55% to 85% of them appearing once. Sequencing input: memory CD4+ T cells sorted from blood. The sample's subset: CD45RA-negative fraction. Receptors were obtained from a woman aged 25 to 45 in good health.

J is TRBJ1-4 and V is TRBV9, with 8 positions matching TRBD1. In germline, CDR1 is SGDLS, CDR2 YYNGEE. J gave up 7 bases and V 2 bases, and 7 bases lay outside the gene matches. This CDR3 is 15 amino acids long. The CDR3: CASSVAGGWGEKLFF. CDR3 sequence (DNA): TGTGCCAGCAGCGTGGCAGGGGGCTGGGGTGAAAAACTGTTTTTT.

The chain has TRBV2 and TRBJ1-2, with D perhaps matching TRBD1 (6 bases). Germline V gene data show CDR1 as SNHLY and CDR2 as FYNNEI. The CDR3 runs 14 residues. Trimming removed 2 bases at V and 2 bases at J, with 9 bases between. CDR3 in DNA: TGTGCCAGCAGTGAACCTACAGGGAACTATGGCTACACCTTC. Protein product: CASSEPTGNYGYTF.

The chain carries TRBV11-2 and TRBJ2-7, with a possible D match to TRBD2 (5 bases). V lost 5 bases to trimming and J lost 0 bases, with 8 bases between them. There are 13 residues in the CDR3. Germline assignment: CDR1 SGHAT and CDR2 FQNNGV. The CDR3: CASSGSASYEQYF. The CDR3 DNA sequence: TGTGCCAGCAGCGGTAGCGCCTCCTACGAGCAGTACTTC.

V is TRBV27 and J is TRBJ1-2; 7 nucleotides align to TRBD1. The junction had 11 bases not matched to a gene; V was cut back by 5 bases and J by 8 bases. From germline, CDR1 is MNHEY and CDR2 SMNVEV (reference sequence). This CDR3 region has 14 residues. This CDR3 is CASSPSGQTGGYTF. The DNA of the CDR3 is TGTGCCAGCAGTCCTTCGGGACAGACGGGCGGCTACACCTTC.

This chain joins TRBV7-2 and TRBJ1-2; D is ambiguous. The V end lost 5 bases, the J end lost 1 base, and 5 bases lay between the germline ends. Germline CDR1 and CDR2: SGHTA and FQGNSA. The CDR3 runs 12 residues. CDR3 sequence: CASSNYNYGYTF. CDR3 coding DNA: TGTGCCAGCAGCAACTATAACTATGGCTACACCTTC.

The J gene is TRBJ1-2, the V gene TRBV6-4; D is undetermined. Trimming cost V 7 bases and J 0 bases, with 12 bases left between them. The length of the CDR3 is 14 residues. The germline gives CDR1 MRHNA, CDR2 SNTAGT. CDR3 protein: CASMAWAPNYGYTF. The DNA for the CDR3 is TGTGCCAGCATGGCCTGGGCCCCTAACTATGGCTACACCTTC.

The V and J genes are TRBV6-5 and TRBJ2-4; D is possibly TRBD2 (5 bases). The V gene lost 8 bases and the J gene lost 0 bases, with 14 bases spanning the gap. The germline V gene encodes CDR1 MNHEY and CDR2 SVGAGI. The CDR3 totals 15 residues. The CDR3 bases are TGTGCCAGCGGGGAGCGACTATTAGCCAAAAACATTCAGTACTTC. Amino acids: CASGERLLAKNIQYF.

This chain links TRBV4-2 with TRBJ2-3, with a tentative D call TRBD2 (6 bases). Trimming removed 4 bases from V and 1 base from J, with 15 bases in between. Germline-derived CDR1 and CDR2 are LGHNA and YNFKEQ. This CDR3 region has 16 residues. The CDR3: CASSPNSGSRTDTQYF. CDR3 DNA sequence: TGTGCCAGCAGCCCCAACTCCGGGAGCCGCACAGATACGCAGTATTTT.

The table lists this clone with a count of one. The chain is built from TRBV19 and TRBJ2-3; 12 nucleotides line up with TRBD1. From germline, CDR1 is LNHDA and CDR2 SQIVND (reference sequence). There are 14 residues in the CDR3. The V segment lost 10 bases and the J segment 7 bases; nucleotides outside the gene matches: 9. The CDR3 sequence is CATTGTGGANTQYF. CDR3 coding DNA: TGTGCCACTACCGGGACAGGGGGCGCGAATACGCAGTATTTT.

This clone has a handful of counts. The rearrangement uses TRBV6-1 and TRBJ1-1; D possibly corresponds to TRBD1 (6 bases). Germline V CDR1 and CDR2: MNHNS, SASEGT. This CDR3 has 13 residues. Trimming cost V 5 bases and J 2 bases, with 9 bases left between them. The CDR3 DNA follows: TGTGCCAGCAGTTGGACAGATAACACTGAAGCTTTCTTT. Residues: CASSWTDNTEAFF.

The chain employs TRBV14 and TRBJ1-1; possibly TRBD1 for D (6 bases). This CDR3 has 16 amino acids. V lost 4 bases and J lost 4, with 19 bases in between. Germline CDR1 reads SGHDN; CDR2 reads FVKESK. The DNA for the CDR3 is TGTGCCAGCAGCCCATCGGGTGGGGGCATCTCCACTGAAGCTTTCTTT. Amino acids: CASSPSGGGISTEAFF.

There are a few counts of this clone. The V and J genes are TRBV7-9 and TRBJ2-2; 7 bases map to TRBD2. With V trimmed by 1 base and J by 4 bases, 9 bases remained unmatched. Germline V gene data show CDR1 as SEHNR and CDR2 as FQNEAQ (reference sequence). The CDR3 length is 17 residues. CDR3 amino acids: CASSLGWEGLSTGELFF. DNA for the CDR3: TGTGCCAGCAGCTTAGGCTGGGAGGGGCTTTCCACCGGGGAGCTGTTTTTT.

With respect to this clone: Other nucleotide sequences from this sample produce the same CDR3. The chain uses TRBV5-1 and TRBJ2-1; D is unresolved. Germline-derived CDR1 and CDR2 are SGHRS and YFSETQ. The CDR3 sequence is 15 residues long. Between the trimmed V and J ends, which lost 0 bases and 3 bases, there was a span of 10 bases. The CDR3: CASSLDSGSYNEQFF. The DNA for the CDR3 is TGCGCCAGCAGCTTGGACTCGGGCAGCTACAATGAGCAGTTCTTC.

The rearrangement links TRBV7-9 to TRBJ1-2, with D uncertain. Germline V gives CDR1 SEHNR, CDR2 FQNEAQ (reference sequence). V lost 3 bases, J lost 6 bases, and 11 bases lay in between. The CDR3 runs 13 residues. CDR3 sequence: CASSFKTGHGYTF. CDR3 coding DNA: TGTGCCAGCAGCTTTAAAACCGGTCATGGCTACACCTTC.

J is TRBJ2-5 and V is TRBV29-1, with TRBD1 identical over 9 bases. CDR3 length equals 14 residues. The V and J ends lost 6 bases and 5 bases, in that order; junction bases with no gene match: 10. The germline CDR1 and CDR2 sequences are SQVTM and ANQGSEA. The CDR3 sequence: CSVHRGRESETQYF. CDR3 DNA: TGCAGCGTACACAGGGGGCGCGAGTCGGAGACCCAGTACTTC.

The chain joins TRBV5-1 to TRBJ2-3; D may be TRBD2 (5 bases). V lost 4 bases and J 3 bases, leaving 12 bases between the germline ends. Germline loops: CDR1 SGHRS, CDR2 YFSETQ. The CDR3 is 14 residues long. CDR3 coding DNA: TGCGCCAGCAGCGGAGGAATTGCGACAGATACGCAGTATTTT. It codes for CASSGGIATDTQYF.

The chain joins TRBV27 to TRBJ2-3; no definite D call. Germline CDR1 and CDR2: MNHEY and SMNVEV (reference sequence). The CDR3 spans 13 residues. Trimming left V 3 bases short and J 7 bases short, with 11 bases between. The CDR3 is CASSLQGAHTQYF. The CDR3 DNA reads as TGTGCCAGCAGTTTGCAAGGAGCGCATACGCAGTATTTT.

The chain's CDR3 is CASSFEGRYNEKLFF. Here the CDR3 DNA reads TGTGCCAGCAGTTTCGAGGGACGGTATAATGAAAAACTGTTTTTT. The chain links TRBV7-9 to TRBJ1-4; D might be TRBD1 (5 bases). This CDR3 is built from 15 residues. V lost 6 bases to trimming and J lost 4 bases, with 15 bases between them. CDR1 and CDR2 from the germline V gene are SEHNR and FQNEAQ (reference sequence).

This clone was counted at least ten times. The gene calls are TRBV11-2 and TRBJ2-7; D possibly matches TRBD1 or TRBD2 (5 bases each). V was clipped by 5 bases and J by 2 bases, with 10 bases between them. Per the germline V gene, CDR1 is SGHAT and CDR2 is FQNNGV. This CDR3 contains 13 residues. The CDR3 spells CASSPRDPYEQYF. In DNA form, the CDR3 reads TGTGCCAGCAGCCCCCGGGACCCCTACGAGCAGTACTTC.

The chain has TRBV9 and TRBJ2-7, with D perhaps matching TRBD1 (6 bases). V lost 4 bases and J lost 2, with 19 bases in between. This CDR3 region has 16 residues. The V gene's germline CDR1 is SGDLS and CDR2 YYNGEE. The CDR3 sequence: CASSPQTGLSTYEQYF. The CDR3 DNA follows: TGTGCCAGCAGCCCACAAACAGGGCTGTCAACCTACGAGCAGTACTTC.